This TCR beta chain stems from a study of T cell repertoires in cytomegalovirus infection. Study context: CMV epitopes used comprised recently identified HLA-C-restricted ones and well-studied HLA-B-restricted ones. It can be stated that public TCR beta signatures indicated CMV infection as well as a matching HLA type.

TCRdb analysed the reads with MiXCR anew, one entry per CDR3 protein. The data show 110,000 to 150,000 distinct CDR3 sequences, about 32% seen once. Study-level points and caveats: In two of eight donors, the top clonotype was HLA-C-restricted CMV-specific. Identification of carriers of CMV plus the relevant HLA was performed using cumulative public TCR beta family frequency.

This clonotype was seen repeatedly, ten times or more. Antigen: not known. Per the germline V gene, CDR1 is SGHVS and CDR2 is FNYEAQ. The CDR3 is 14 residues long. V lost 6 bases, J lost 8 bases, and 17 bases lay in between. The chain links TRBV7-6 to TRBJ2-1; D possibly corresponds to TRBD1 (6 bases). The sequences come from CD8+ T cells from cultured PBMCs, collected from culture after CMV antigen stimulation. The TCR sequence derives from a human donor in good health (CMV status not recorded). Some clones in this sample may be carry-over from other donors' samples. This CDR3 reads CASREQGPGDEQFF. The DNA for the CDR3 is TGTGCCAGCAGGGAACAAGGACCAGGGGATGAGCAGTTCTTC.